The 24 T cell receptor beta chains below were found in one sample sequenced in a study of identical twins. MiXCR was run by TCRdb on the 5' RACE reads, yielding one entry per CDR3 protein. The sample contains under 450,000 distinct CDR3 sequences, 18% of which appear only once. Sequenced material: naive T cells sorted from blood. These receptors were taken from a man aged 50-60 years in good health.

This clonotype was observed a handful of times. The rearrangement uses TRBV7-2 and TRBJ2-5, with D perhaps matching TRBD2 (7 bases). The CDR3 length is 15 residues. Trimming took off 4 bases at V and 5 bases at J, with 17 bases between the two ends. Germline V CDR1 and CDR2: SGHTA, FQGNSA. CDR3 sequence: CASSSNAGARETQYF. As DNA, the CDR3 is TGTGCCAGCAGCTCGAACGCGGGGGCCCGGGAGACCCAGTACTTC.

The chain has TRBV19 and TRBJ1-6; D is unresolved. Trimming removed 3 bases from V and 9 bases from J, with 15 bases in between. The CDR3 is 15 residues long. Looked up from germline, CDR1 is LNHDA and CDR2 is SQIVND (reference sequence). The CDR3: CASSIRAGLGSPLHF. The CDR3 nucleotides are TGTGCCAGTAGTATCCGAGCTGGTTTGGGTTCACCCCTCCACTTT.

The J gene is TRBJ2-1, the V gene TRBV4-3, with D maybe TRBD1 (5 bases). Between the trimmed V and J ends, which lost 0 bases and 4 bases, there was a span of 7 bases. The CDR3 loop spans 14 amino acids. Per the germline V gene, CDR1 is LGHNA and CDR2 is YSLEER. The CDR3 here is CASSQDAGYNEQFF. The CDR3 DNA sequence: TGCGCCAGCAGCCAAGACGCAGGGTACAATGAGCAGTTCTTC.

Only a few counts were recorded for this clonotype. The chain has TRBV10-2 and TRBJ2-1; D gene uncertain. V lost 3 bases and J 5 bases, leaving 14 bases between the germline ends. CDR1 is WSHSY and CDR2 is SAAADI in the germline V gene. This CDR3 has 15 amino acids. The CDR3 is CASSDPFIKNNEQFF. CDR3 DNA sequence: TGCGCCAGCAGTGACCCTTTTATTAAGAACAATGAGCAGTTCTTC.

In this sample, this clonotype turned up many times. V usage is TRBV24-1 and J usage is TRBJ2-2; TRBD2 agrees at 10 bases. CDR1 and CDR2 from the germline V gene are KGHDR and SFDVKD. The CDR3 is made up of 16 amino acids. V shed 4 bases and J 7 bases; nucleotides not matched to a gene: 8. The CDR3, as DNA: TGTGCCACCAGTGACCCTGGACTAGCGGTCAGCGGGGAGCTGTTTTTT. Protein sequence: CATSDPGLAVSGELFF.

The sample holds many counts of this clonotype. In DNA, the CDR3 is TGCGCCAGCAGCTTGGCCACAGGGCGGGTTACTGAAGCTTTCTTT. Translating gives CASSLATGRVTEAFF. This chain joins TRBV5-1 and TRBJ1-1; a weak D match, TRBD1 (6 bases). This CDR3 has 15 residues. CDR1 is SGHRS, CDR2 YFSETQ, per germline. Trimming removed 0 bases from V and 5 bases from J, with 14 bases in between.

This clonotype was counted only a few times. This sequence joins TRBV20-1 and TRBJ2-4, with D possibly being TRBD1 (6 bases). Germline values: CDR1 DFQATT, CDR2 SNEGSKA (reference sequence). The CDR3 sequence is 13 residues long. Trimming took 4 bases from V and 8 from J, leaving 15 bases between them. The CDR3 DNA is TGCAGTGCTATCTTAGGGGGTTTGTACATTCAGTACTTC. It translates to CSAILGGLYIQYF.

This clonotype showed up just once. The chain employs TRBV15 and TRBJ2-7; 7 bases are shared with TRBD2. This CDR3 is built from 15 residues. Germline lookup yields CDR1 LNHNV and CDR2 YYDKDF (reference sequence). V trimming: 0 bases; J trimming: 7 bases; junction bases outside the gene matches: 9. The CDR3 DNA sequence: TGTGCCACCAGCAGAGATCTGGGCGGGAGAGGGGAGCAGTACTTC. It specifies CATSRDLGGRGEQYF.

Many counts were recorded for this clonotype. The chain carries TRBV10-3 and TRBJ1-1; D gene unclear. Trimming stripped 1 base from V and 1 base from J, with 4 bases between. CDR3 length equals 13 residues. Germline V gene sequence: CDR1 ENHRY, CDR2 SYGVKD. This chain's CDR3 is CAISEYKNTEAFF. As DNA, the CDR3 is TGTGCCATCAGTGAGTACAAGAACACTGAAGCTTTCTTT.

This clonotype was counted many times. The V and J genes are TRBV6-2 or TRBV6-3 and TRBJ2-1; TRBD2 matches 7 bases. The CDR3 is made up of 15 amino acids. Germline-derived CDR1 and CDR2 are MNHEY and SVGEGT. J gave up 1 base and V 5 bases, and 5 bases lay outside the gene matches. The CDR3 here is CASSDLGGSYNEQFF. The CDR3, as DNA: TGTGCCAGCAGTGACCTCGGGGGGTCCTACAATGAGCAGTTCTTC.

This chain joins TRBV28 and TRBJ2-2; 12 bases are a match to TRBD2. CDR1 is MDHEN and CDR2 is SYDVKM in the germline V gene. The CDR3 contains 15 residues. V dropped 6 bases and J dropped 6; count of bases not matched to a gene: 5. The CDR3 bases are TGTGCCAGCAGCCGACTAGCGGGAGAAGCCGGGGAGCTGTTTTTT. Amino acid sequence: CASSRLAGEAGELFF.

The V and J genes are TRBV28 and TRBJ2-1; TRBD2 matches 8 bases. V lost 6 bases and J lost 8; bases outside the gene matches: 9. CDR3 length: 14 residues. Germline V CDR1 and CDR2: MDHEN, SYDVKM. DNA of the CDR3: TGTGCCAGCAGAGGTGGCGGGAGGTTCTATGAGCAGTTCTTC. This translates into CASRGGGRFYEQFF.

There are a few counts of this clonotype. This chain uses TRBV11-2 with TRBJ2-5; 10 bases are shared with TRBD1. CDR3 length: 16 amino acids. Germline V gene lookup returns CDR1 SGHAT and CDR2 FQNNGV. Unmatched junction bases numbered 4, after V lost 0 bases and J lost 3 bases. The CDR3, as DNA: TGTGCCAGCAGCTTAGATTCAGGGACAGGGGAAGAGACCCAGTACTTC. Its translation: CASSLDSGTGEETQYF. Supplemented by reference TRBV11-2 and TRBJ2-5, the full variable domain reads EAGVAQSPRYKIIEKRQSVAFWCNPISGHATLYWYQQILGQGPKLLIQFQNNGVVDDSQLPKDRFSAERLKGVDSTLKIQPAKLEDSAVYLCASSLDSGTGEETQYFGPGTRLLVL.

V and J are TRBV29-1 and TRBJ2-3; TRBD2 might be the D (6 bases). CDR3 length: 18 amino acids. Germline-derived CDR1 and CDR2 are SQVTM and ANQGSEA. Trimming cost V 3 bases and J 0 bases, with 22 bases left between them. As DNA, the CDR3 is TGCAGCGTTGATCAGGACTACCTCCTGATCACGAGCACAGATACGCAGTATTTT. The encoded protein is CSVDQDYLLITSTDTQYF.

This clonotype was observed a few times. The chain joins TRBV15 to TRBJ1-3; the match to TRBD1 covers 8 bases. Germline values: CDR1 LNHNV, CDR2 YYDKDF (reference sequence). Trimming cost V 1 base and J 6 bases; bases outside gene matches: 11. The CDR3 is 17 amino acids. CDR3 amino acids: CATSRGADRGSQNTIYF. CDR3 nucleotide sequence: TGTGCCACCAGCAGAGGGGCCGACAGGGGCTCTCAAAACACCATATATTTT.

This clonotype was seen a few times. The V call is TRBV10-3, the J call TRBJ1-1; possible D gene TRBD1, 5 bases. The CDR3 sequence is 15 residues long. Germline loops: CDR1 ENHRY, CDR2 SYGVKD. Trimming stripped 3 bases from V and 4 bases from J, with 15 bases between. The CDR3 protein is CAISDSRKGSTEAFF. CDR3 bases: TGTGCCATCAGTGACTCCCGAAAGGGGAGCACTGAAGCTTTCTTT.

In its sample, this clonotype was seen a few times. The V call is TRBV29-1, the J call TRBJ1-2; D not certain. Germline loops: CDR1 SQVTM, CDR2 ANQGSEA. There are 12 residues in the CDR3. V was pared by 7 bases and J by 4 bases, with 13 bases between. The CDR3 region has the DNA TGCAGCGGCGGACGGGAGGGCTATGGCTACACCTTC. This translates into CSGGREGYGYTF.

The rearrangement uses TRBV12-3 or TRBV12-4 and TRBJ1-4, with D tentatively TRBD1 (6 bases). This CDR3 is 16 amino acids long. With 6 bases removed from V and 3 bases from J, the gap between germline ends came to 17 bases. This chain's CDR3 is CASSFFRDTANEKLFF. In nucleotides, the CDR3 is TGTGCCAGCAGCTTTTTCCGGGACACGGCTAATGAAAAACTGTTTTTT.

The chain is built from TRBV7-2 and TRBJ2-5; D is unresolved. Germline CDR1 is SGHTA and CDR2 is FQGNSA. The CDR3 length is 13 residues. V shed 5 bases and J shed 5 bases, with 12 bases lying between them. Here the CDR3 DNA reads TGTGCCAGCAGCAGCAGGTTATCGGAGACCCAGTACTTC. This codes for CASSSRLSETQYF.

This clonotype was seen a single time. J is TRBJ2-5 and V is TRBV2, with 12 bases identical to TRBD2. This CDR3 is 17 amino acids long. With 2 bases clipped from V and 3 bases from J, the junction kept 7 bases outside the gene matches. CDR1 and CDR2 (germline): SNHLY, FYNNEI. CDR3 sequence reads: CASSEWATSGSEETQYF. CDR3 DNA: TGTGCCAGCAGTGAATGGGCGACTAGCGGGAGTGAAGAGACCCAGTACTTC.

This clonotype appeared a few times. V is TRBV7-2 and J is TRBJ1-6, with D unclear. Germline assignment: CDR1 SGHTA and CDR2 FQGNSA. V shed 5 bases and J shed 4 bases, with 15 bases lying between them. The CDR3 consists of 16 residues. CDR3 DNA sequence: TGTGCCAGCAGCATCTCCTTAGGACTTTATAATTCACCCCTCCACTTT. Protein sequence: CASSISLGLYNSPLHF.

This clonotype was seen more than once but under ten times. This chain connects TRBV4-1 to TRBJ2-6; D is ambiguous. This CDR3 is 15 amino acids long. Trimming removed 0 bases at V and 4 bases at J, with 7 bases between. Germline CDR1 MGHRA, CDR2 YSYEKL. CDR3 amino acids: CASSQDGLGANVLTF. Here the CDR3 DNA reads TGCGCCAGCAGCCAAGATGGATTGGGGGCCAACGTCCTGACTTTC.

This clonotype was recorded many times. The chain employs TRBV12-3 or TRBV12-4 and TRBJ1-2; 11 bases are a match to TRBD1. This CDR3 spans 15 amino acids. Unmatched junction bases numbered 6, after V lost 5 bases and J lost 4 bases. CDR3 nucleotides: TGTGCCAGCAGTCCCGGGACAGGGGGTTCCTATGGCTACACCTTC. It specifies CASSPGTGGSYGYTF.

This clonotype was counted a few times. The V call is TRBV11-3, the J call TRBJ2-1; maybe TRBD1 (6 bases). The CDR3 loop spans 15 amino acids. V was pared by 5 bases and J by 8 bases, with 19 bases between. Germline V gene data show CDR1 as SGHNT and CDR2 as YENEEA. CDR3 sequence: CASSKTGLGSDEQFF. The CDR3 region has the DNA TGTGCCAGCAGCAAAACAGGGTTGGGAAGTGATGAGCAGTTCTTC.